The T cell receptor (beta chain) under discussion was sequenced for a study of blood T cell dynamics during melanoma immunotherapy. Study information: Metastatic melanoma patients received first-line pembrolizumab or nivolumab plus ipilimumab.

Time point noted: pre-treatment baseline. Unmatched junction bases numbered 7, after V lost 4 bases and J lost 4 bases. CDR1 SQVTM and CDR2 ANQGSEA come from the germline V gene. CDR3 size: 15 residues. The assay was immunoSEQ multiplex PCR, and TCRdb's table has in-frame clones only and misses some. The sample carries 15,000 to 20,000 clones, roughly 90% recorded once. The source material was blood, sampled from a patient treated with checkpoint blockade. This sequence originates from a human donor with melanoma. The rearrangement uses TRBV29-1 and TRBJ1-2; 12 nucleotides agree with TRBD1. CDR3: CSVGRDRGLVYGYTF. As DNA, the CDR3 is TGCAGCGTTGGACGGGACAGGGGGCTGGTCTATGGCTACACCTTC.